The 15 T cell receptor beta chains in this list originate from one sample, sequenced in a study of OX40 agonist ivuxolimab in advanced cancers. Here immunoSEQ multiplex PCR was the method, and the copy in TCRdb shows in-frame clones only, minus some. The data show about 54,000 clones, 70% to 90% seen once. The sample here was CD4+ or CD8+ T cells sorted from blood, taken in a trial of the OX40 agonist ivuxolimab. The receptors derive from an adult with an advanced solid tumor such as melanoma, head and neck, liver or kidney cancer.

The chain recombines TRBV4-2 with TRBJ2-2; TRBD2 agrees at 9 bases. The CDR3 has 15 amino acids. The germline V gene has CDR1 LGHNA and CDR2 YNFKEQ. The trim removed 1 base at V and 5 bases at J, leaving 2 bases unmatched. This chain's CDR3 is CASSQVTSGTGELFF. The CDR3 DNA follows: TGTGCCAGCAGCCAAGTAACTAGCGGGACCGGGGAGCTGTTTTTT.

CDR3 protein: CASSSQGESPGDTQYF. CDR3 nucleotide sequence: TGCGCCAGCAGCTCACAGGGGGAATCGCCGGGGGATACGCAGTATTTT. The J gene is TRBJ2-3, the V gene TRBV5-1, with 8 bases lining up with TRBD1. J was trimmed by 6 bases and V by 3 bases; bases with no gene match: 12. The CDR3 is made up of 16 amino acids. Per germline, CDR1 SGHRS and CDR2 YFSETQ. The variable domain in full, with the rest retrieved from reference TRBV5-1 and TRBJ2-3, is KAGVTQTPRYLIKTRGQQVTLSCSPISGHRSVSWYQQTPGQGLQFLFEYFSETQRNKGNFPGRFSGRQFSNSRSEMNVSTLELGDSALYLCASSSQGESPGDTQYFGPGTRLTVL.

The chain joins TRBV5-1 to TRBJ2-5, with D uncertain. The V end was cut by 0 bases, the J end by 2 bases, with 8 bases between. Germline assignment: CDR1 SGHRS and CDR2 YFSETQ. CDR3 length: 14 amino acids. Written as DNA, the CDR3 is TGCGCCAGCAGCTTGGGACGGCCTCAAGAGACCCAGTACTTC. Its translation is CASSLGRPQETQYF. The full variable domain, with the rest looked up from reference TRBV5-1 and TRBJ2-5, is KAGVTQTPRYLIKTRGQQVTLSCSPISGHRSVSWYQQTPGQGLQFLFEYFSETQRNKGNFPGRFSGRQFSNSRSEMNVSTLELGDSALYLCASSLGRPQETQYFGPGTRLLVL.

The chain is built from TRBV28 and TRBJ2-7, with 11 bases lining up with TRBD1. This CDR3 region has 15 residues. Germline lookup yields CDR1 MDHEN and CDR2 SYDVKM. V lost 3 bases and J lost 4; bases outside the gene matches: 5. CDR3 in DNA: TGTGCCAGCAGTTTCCGTGGACAGGGGGCATACGAGCAGTACTTC. It translates to CASSFRGQGAYEQYF.

J is TRBJ2-2 and V is TRBV4-2; TRBD1 might be the D (5 bases). The CDR3 extends over 15 amino acids. The V end lost 1 base, the J end lost 6 bases, and 12 bases lay between the germline ends. From germline, CDR1 is LGHNA and CDR2 YNFKEQ. Here the CDR3 DNA reads TGTGCCAGCAGCCAAGCAGGAACAGGAGCCGGGGAGCTGTTTTTT. It encodes CASSQAGTGAGELFF.

The chain joins TRBV5-4 to TRBJ1-3; no definite D call. The CDR3 contains 12 residues. V dropped 0 bases and J dropped 3 bases, with 1 base sitting between them. Germline CDR1 reads SGHNT; CDR2 reads YYREEE (reference sequence). The CDR3 loop reads CASSLVGNTIYF. As DNA, the CDR3 is TGTGCCAGCAGCTTGGTTGGAAACACCATATATTTT.

This chain links TRBV19 with TRBJ1-5; D remains unclear. Germline V gene data show CDR1 as LNHDA and CDR2 as SQIVND (reference sequence). Deletions cut 7 bases from V and 0 bases from J, with 13 bases between. This CDR3 has 15 residues. The CDR3 is CASNLAVGSNQPQHF. Here the CDR3 DNA reads TGTGCCAGTAATCTGGCGGTTGGTAGCAATCAGCCCCAGCATTTT.

This clone was observed once. The chain recombines TRBV29-1 with TRBJ1-3, with D perhaps matching TRBD1 (5 bases). Trimming shortened V by 7 bases and J by 3 bases, and 13 bases separated the two germline ends. This CDR3 is built from 13 residues. Germline CDR1 SQVTM, CDR2 ANQGSEA. This chain's CDR3 is CSGTQGNGNTIYF. CDR3 coding DNA: TGCAGCGGTACCCAGGGCAATGGAAACACCATATATTTT.

This chain uses TRBV5-1 with TRBJ2-3, with D possibly matching TRBD1 (6 bases). This CDR3 region has 16 residues. CDR1 and CDR2 (germline): SGHRS, YFSETQ. The V and J ends lost 0 bases and 1 base respectively, with 12 bases between them. The CDR3 nucleotides read TGCGCCAGCAGCTTGGCCGACAGGCTGGGCACAGATACGCAGTATTTT. It encodes CASSLADRLGTDTQYF.

The rearrangement uses TRBV4-1 and TRBJ2-7; 7 bases align to TRBD2. The CDR3 has 16 residues. V shed 0 bases, J shed 1 base, and the junction held 6 bases outside the gene matches. CDR1 and CDR2 from the germline V gene are MGHRA and YSYEKL. The CDR3, as DNA: TGCGCCAGCAGCCAAGAGCACCTAGCGGCATCCTACGAGCAGTACTTC. This sequence encodes CASSQEHLAASYEQYF.

The CDR3: CASSTTGGAPNEQFF. The DNA of the CDR3 is TGTGCCAGCAGCACCACAGGGGGGGCCCCCAATGAGCAGTTCTTC. The rearrangement links TRBV9 to TRBJ2-1, with TRBD1 as a possible D gene (8 bases). Germline V CDR1 and CDR2: SGDLS, YYNGEE. Between the trimmed V and J ends, which lost 4 bases and 6 bases, there was a span of 17 bases. CDR3 length: 15 amino acids.

The chain uses TRBV27 and TRBJ2-4; TRBD1 agrees at 9 bases. The CDR3 is 17 residues long. V was pared by 5 bases and J by 2 bases, with 10 bases of the junction left unmatched. From germline, CDR1 is MNHEY and CDR2 SMNVEV (reference sequence). CDR3 nucleotide sequence: TGTGCCAGCAGTACCAGGGACAGGGACTGGACCAAAAACATTCAGTACTTC. Its translation is CASSTRDRDWTKNIQYF.

This chain connects TRBV9 to TRBJ1-6; D unresolved. The CDR3 totals 15 residues. The V gene's germline CDR1 is SGDLS and CDR2 YYNGEE. V dropped 2 bases and J dropped 8 bases, with 14 bases sitting between them. CDR3 amino acids: CASSVSDGIDSPLHF. CDR3 DNA sequence: TGTGCCAGCAGCGTCTCCGACGGTATTGATTCACCCCTCCACTTT.

This clone was counted only a few times. This chain joins TRBV7-9 and TRBJ2-5; tentatively, D is TRBD1 or TRBD2 (5 bases each). CDR3 length: 14 amino acids. CDR1 and CDR2 from the germline V gene are SEHNR and FQNEAQ (reference sequence). Trimming removed 3 bases at V and 0 bases at J, with 8 bases between. The CDR3 bases are TGTGCCAGCAGCTTGGGACGGAACCAAGAGACCCAGTACTTC. Protein sequence: CASSLGRNQETQYF.

This clone was seen a few times. The gene calls are TRBV5-1 and TRBJ1-3; 7 bases fit TRBD1. The CDR3 spans 17 residues. The V and J ends lost 4 bases and 2 bases, in that order; junction bases with no gene match: 12. Germline V CDR1 and CDR2: SGHRS, YFSETQ. CDR3 coding DNA: TGCGCCAGCAGCCCGTCACAGGGGTTAGGAGCTGGAAACACCATATATTTT. This translates into CASSPSQGLGAGNTIYF.